The subject of this entry is one T cell receptor beta chain. This sample is part of a study of follicular helper T cells after annual influenza vaccination. With V trimmed by 4 bases and J by 0 bases, 2 bases remained unmatched. This CDR3 has 16 residues. CDR1 and CDR2 from the germline V gene are SGHRS and YFSETQ. Produced via immunoSEQ multiplex PCR; TCRdb's table is partial and in-frame only. The sample carries several thousand clones, roughly 80% recorded once. Time point noted: 2015-2016 season, pre-vaccination. This sequence originates from an adult who received the influenza vaccine. V gene TRBV5-1 combines with J gene TRBJ2-3, with 13 positions matching TRBD2. The sequencing here drew on CXCR5+ CD38- circulating T follicular helper cells from blood, taken on the day of influenza vaccination. Subset indicated: circulating Tfh, non-naive CD4+CXCR5+PD-1+ (ICOS+CD38+ or ICOS-CD38-). The CDR3 DNA follows: TGCGCCAGCAGCAGGACTAGCGGGAGTAGCACAGATACGCAGTATTTT. Translated, it gives CASSRTSGSSTDTQYF.